These T cell receptor beta chains were read from a single sample in a study of technical replicates of blood from a handful of donors. Profiling relied on immunoSEQ multiplex PCR, and the TCRdb table lists in-frame clones only, not all of them. The table has tens of thousands of clones, about 96% seen once. The sequenced material came from T cells isolated from PBMCs. These receptors were obtained from a human donor in good health. Each CDR3 is given with its conserved first and last residue. Fields, in order: V gene, D gene, J gene, clone size, CDR3 DNA, CDR3 protein. The D gene is left open where the match is weak. The listing skips clone size in some rows; elsewhere it reads once, few, many or a size class.

>TRBV5-1|.|TRBJ2-5|.
TGCGCCAGCAGCTTGGACAGGTTCCAGGAGACCCAGTACTTC
CASSLDRFQETQYF
>TRBV5-5|TRBD1|TRBJ2-2|.
TGTGCCAGCAGGTTGGACAGGGAGAGAACCGGGGAGCTGTTTTTT
CASRLDRERTGELFF
>TRBV11-1|TRBD1|TRBJ2-1|.
TGTGCCAGCAGCTTAGAGGAAGTAGGGACAGCTCTTGTCTTC
CASSLEEVGTALVF
>TRBV7-9|.|TRBJ2-7|.
TGTGCCAGCAGCCTGCAATCTGGGGGGTACGAGCAGTACTTC
CASSLQSGGYEQYF
>TRBV25-1|TRBD1|TRBJ1-6|.
TGTGCCAGCAGTGAATTTTTGCAGGGGGCAGGTTCACCCCTCCACTTT
CASSEFLQGAGSPLHF
>TRBV6-1|.|TRBJ2-5|.
TGTGCCAGCAGTGAGATGACAAGAGAGACCCAGTACTTC
CASSEMTRETQYF
>TRBV25-1|TRBD2|TRBJ2-5|.
TGTGCCAGCAGTGCTACTAGCGGGGGGGCTAAAGAGACCCAGTACTTC
CASSATSGGAKETQYF
>TRBV11-3|.|TRBJ2-7|.
TGTGCCAGCAGCTTCTCCTCCGAGCAGTACTTC
CASSFSSEQYF
>TRBV5-1|.|TRBJ2-6|few
TGCGCCAGCAGCCGCGACTCTGGGGCCAACGTCCTGACTTTC
CASSRDSGANVLTF
>TRBV19|.|TRBJ1-1|.
TGTGCCAGTAGTATCGGGGGATCGGACACTGAAGCTTTCTTT
CASSIGGSDTEAFF
>TRBV5-1|TRBD1|TRBJ1-2|.
TGCGCCAGCAGCCCCGTGGGGGGGGACAGGAGGGACTATGGCTACACCTTC
CASSPVGGDRRDYGYTF
>TRBV27|TRBD2|TRBJ2-1|.
TGTGCCAGCAGCCCCGGGACTAGCGGGAGAAATGAGCAGTTCTTC
CASSPGTSGRNEQFF
>TRBV7-9|TRBD2|TRBJ2-1|.
TGTGCCAGCAGCTCCACTAGCGGGGGGGATAACAATGAGCAGTTCTTC
CASSSTSGGDNNEQFF
>TRBV6-5|.|TRBJ1-1|.
TGTGCCAGCAGTTACTCGTCTATGAACACTGAAGCTTTCTTT
CASSYSSMNTEAFF
>TRBV28|TRBD2|TRBJ2-7|.
TGTGCCAGCAGTTTGGGACTAGCGGGAGGCTACGAGCAGTACTTC
CASSLGLAGGYEQYF
>TRBV7-2|.|TRBJ1-1|.
TGTGCCAGCAGCTTGACGACAGGACCGGAAGCTTTCTTT
CASSLTTGPEAFF
>TRBV13|TRBD2|TRBJ2-1|once
TGTGCCAGCAGCCGAGCGGGGTACAATGAGCAGTTCTTC
CASSRAGYNEQFF
>TRBV15|.|TRBJ1-2|.
TGTGCCACCAGCCGGACATCGTCTGGCTACACCTTC
CATSRTSSGYTF
>TRBV11-2|TRBD1|TRBJ2-3|.
TGTGCCAGCAAAGGGGGCCCAGATACGCAGTATTTT
CASKGGPDTQYF
>TRBV4-2|.|TRBJ2-7|.
TGTGCCAGCAGCCAGATAGGCAGGGCCGCGCAGTACTTC
CASSQIGRAAQYF
>TRBV10-3|TRBD2|TRBJ2-3|.
TGTGCCATCAATGGGGAGGGAGGCACAGATACGCAGTATTTT
CAINGEGGTDTQYF
>TRBV30|.|TRBJ1-2|.
TGTGCCTGGCGAGCGGGAGGGGAGGGATGGGGCTACACCTTC
CAWRAGGEGWGYTF
>TRBV4-1|.|TRBJ1-1|.
TGCGCCAGCAGCCAAGTGACAGTGAGCACTGAAGCTTTCTTT
CASSQVTVSTEAFF
>TRBV5-1|TRBD2|TRBJ2-1|.
TGCGCCAGCAGCCTGGGCCTAGCGGGAGTTAACGAGCAGTTCTTC
CASSLGLAGVNEQFF
>TRBV7-9|.|TRBJ1-2|.
TGTGCCAGCAGCTTAGAATTAGGGGGGGATGGCTACACCTTC
CASSLELGGDGYTF
>TRBV6-5|.|TRBJ2-3|.
TGTGCCAGCAGCAGGGGCACAGATACGCAGTATTTT
CASSRGTDTQYF
>TRBV27|TRBD1|TRBJ2-1|.
TGTGCCAGCAGGAGACCCGACAGGGGGGATGAGCAGTTCTTC
CASRRPDRGDEQFF
>TRBV28|TRBD1|TRBJ1-2|.
TGTGCCAGCAGTTTATACAACAGGGGGCGCGCACACAGCTACACCTTC
CASSLYNRGRAHSYTF
>TRBV6-6|TRBD1|TRBJ2-7|.
TGTGCCAGCAGTTACTCGGGACAGTCCTACGAGCAGTACTTC
CASSYSGQSYEQYF
>TRBV28|.|TRBJ2-1|.
TGTGCCGCTACGATTTCTAGCTCCTACAATGAGCAGTTCTTC
CAATISSSYNEQFF
>TRBV5-6|.|TRBJ1-2|.
TGTGCCAGCAGCGACGGACAGACAGGCTATGGCTACACCTTC
CASSDGQTGYGYTF